This T cell receptor beta chain was found in a study of blood T cell repertoires in COVID-19. About the research overall: The samples span acute and convalescent COVID-19 from the United States, Italy and Spain.

CDR1 SGHRS and CDR2 YFSETQ come from the germline V gene. The CDR3 loop spans 17 amino acids. Trimming cost V 4 bases and J 1 base, with 19 bases left between them. Authors' processing steps: Amplification of reference gene primers provided the estimated nucleated cell counts. Produced via immunoSEQ multiplex PCR; TCRdb's table is partial and in-frame only. From that table come the V and J calls and clone size; the DNA was used to work out D and trimming. The data show about 150,000 clones, under 90% seen once. Recovered status in Cohort 3 required two negative PCRs, clearance, or symptom resolution. This receptor was obtained from a man over 45 who had recovered from COVID-19. This chain links TRBV5-1 with TRBJ2-3, with D possibly TRBD2 on 7 matching bases. Sample: PBMCs or T cells enriched from blood (not recorded which). This CDR3 is CASSALVAGAGTDTQYF. In DNA, the CDR3 is TGCGCCAGCAGCGCTCTCGTTGCGGGGGCGGGCACAGATACGCAGTATTTT. Looking up the rest from reference TRBV5-1 and TRBJ2-3 gives the full variable domain: KAGVTQTPRYLIKTRGQQVTLSCSPISGHRSVSWYQQTPGQGLQFLFEYFSETQRNKGNFPGRFSGRQFSNSRSEMNVSTLELGDSALYLCASSALVAGAGTDTQYFGPGTRLTVL.